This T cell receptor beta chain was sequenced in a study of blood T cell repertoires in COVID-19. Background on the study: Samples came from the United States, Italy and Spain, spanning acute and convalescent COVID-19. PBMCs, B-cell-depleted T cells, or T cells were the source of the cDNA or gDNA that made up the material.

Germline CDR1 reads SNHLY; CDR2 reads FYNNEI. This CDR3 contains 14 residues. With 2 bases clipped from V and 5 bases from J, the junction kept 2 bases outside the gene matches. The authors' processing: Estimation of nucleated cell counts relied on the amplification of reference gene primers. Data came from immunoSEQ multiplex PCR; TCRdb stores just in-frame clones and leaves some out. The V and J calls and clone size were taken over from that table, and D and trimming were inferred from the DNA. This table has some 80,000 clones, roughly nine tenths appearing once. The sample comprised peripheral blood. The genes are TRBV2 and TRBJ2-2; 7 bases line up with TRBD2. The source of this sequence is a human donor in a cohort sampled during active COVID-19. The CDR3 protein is CASSELLATGELFF. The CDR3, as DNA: TGTGCCAGCAGTGAACTACTAGCGACCGGGGAGCTGTTTTTT. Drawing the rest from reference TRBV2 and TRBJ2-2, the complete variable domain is EPEVTQTPSHQVTQMGQEVILRCVPISNHLYFYWYRQILGQKVEFLVSFYNNEISEKSEIFDDQFSVERPDGSNFTLKIRSTKLEDSAMYFCASSELLATGELFFGEGSRLTVL.